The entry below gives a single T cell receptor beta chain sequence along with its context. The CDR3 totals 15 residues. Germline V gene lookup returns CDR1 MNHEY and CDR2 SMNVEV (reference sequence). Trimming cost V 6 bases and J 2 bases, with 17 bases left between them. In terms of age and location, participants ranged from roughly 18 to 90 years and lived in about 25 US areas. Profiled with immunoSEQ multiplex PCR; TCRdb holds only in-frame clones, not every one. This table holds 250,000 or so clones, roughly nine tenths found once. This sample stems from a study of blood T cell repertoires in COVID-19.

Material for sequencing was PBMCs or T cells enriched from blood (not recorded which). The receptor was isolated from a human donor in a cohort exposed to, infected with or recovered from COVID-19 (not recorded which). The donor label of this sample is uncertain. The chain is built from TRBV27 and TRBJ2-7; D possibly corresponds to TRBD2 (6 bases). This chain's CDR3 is CASRLAGLYTYEQYF. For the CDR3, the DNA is TGTGCCAGCAGACTGGCGGGACTCTACACCTACGAGCAGTACTTC.